The 28 T cell receptor beta chains below come from one sample, sequenced in a study of untreated major depressive disorder. Measured with immunoSEQ multiplex PCR; TCRdb has only the in-frame clones, and not every one. There are 20,000 to 25,000 clones in the sample; under 90% occur only once, and around 0.45% lies in the top ten. Sequenced material: CD4+ T cells from PBMCs. These receptors were obtained from a middle-aged woman in good health.

This chain joins TRBV11-2 and TRBJ2-6; D gene uncertain. CDR1 is SGHAT and CDR2 is FQNNGV in the germline V gene. Between the trimmed V and J ends, which lost 0 bases and 0 bases, there was a span of 9 bases. The CDR3 contains 17 residues. DNA for the CDR3: TGTGCCAGCAGCTTAGAGGGCTACTTCTCTGGGGCCAACGTCCTGACTTTC. Translation: CASSLEGYFSGANVLTF.

This clone has only a few counts. This chain connects TRBV30 to TRBJ1-1; no clear D. The germline CDR1 and CDR2 sequences are GTSNPN and SVGIG (reference sequence). Between the trimmed V and J ends, which lost 4 bases and 1 base, there was a span of 7 bases. The CDR3 totals 12 residues. CDR3 in amino acids: CAWKRPNTEAFF. DNA for the CDR3: TGTGCCTGGAAACGGCCGAACACTGAAGCTTTCTTT.

The rearrangement links TRBV6-1 to TRBJ1-4; unclear D gene. The V end was cut by 6 bases, the J end by 4 bases, with 12 bases between. The CDR3 is 14 residues long. Per the germline V gene, CDR1 is MNHNS and CDR2 is SASEGT. The CDR3 sequence is CASSDMNFNEKLFF. The CDR3 DNA reads TGTGCCAGCAGCGATATGAACTTTAATGAAAAACTGTTTTTT.

J is TRBJ2-1 and V is TRBV29-1; no clear D gene. CDR1 is SQVTM, CDR2 ANQGSEA, per germline. V was shortened by 3 bases and J by 1 base, with 10 bases between the two germline ends. The CDR3 covers 14 residues. CDR3 amino acids: CSVDRFSSYNEQFF. DNA of the CDR3: TGCAGCGTTGACCGATTTTCTTCCTACAATGAGCAGTTCTTC.

The CDR3: CVTGQGTYEQYF. Written as DNA, the CDR3 is TGTGTCACCGGACAGGGGACCTACGAGCAGTACTTC. The chain uses TRBV6-1 and TRBJ2-7; 9 nucleotides align to TRBD1. This CDR3 comprises 12 residues. Germline V CDR1 and CDR2: MNHNS, SASEGT.

This chain uses TRBV4-1 with TRBJ1-4, with D hard to call. The germline CDR1 and CDR2 sequences are MGHRA and YSYEKL. V lost 3 bases, J lost 4 bases, and 15 bases lay in between. The length of the CDR3 is 16 residues. The CDR3 sequence is CASSQLGGSLNEKLFF. Here the CDR3 DNA reads TGCGCCAGCAGCCAGCTCGGAGGTTCCCTTAATGAAAAACTGTTTTTT.

The V and J genes are TRBV7-2 and TRBJ2-5; D gene unclear. The germline gives CDR1 SGHTA, CDR2 FQGNSA. This CDR3 comprises 16 residues. Trimming cost V 7 bases and J 1 base, with 19 bases left between them. In DNA form, the CDR3 reads TGTGCCAGCACCTACTCACTTCGGGCAGTCCAAGAGACCCAGTACTTC. Protein product: CASTYSLRAVQETQYF. Full variable domain (missing parts from reference TRBV7-2 and TRBJ2-5): GAGVSQSPSNKVTEKGKDVELRCDPISGHTALYWYRQSLGQGLEFLIYFQGNSAPDKSGLPSDRFSAERTGGSVSTLTIQRTQQEDSAVYLCASTYSLRAVQETQYFGPGTRLLVL.

The rearrangement joins TRBV2 to TRBJ2-5, with a tentative D call TRBD2 (6 bases). Germline CDR1 SNHLY, CDR2 FYNNEI. There are 15 residues in the CDR3. Trimming took 6 bases from V and 2 from J, leaving 16 bases between them. The CDR3 DNA is TGTGCCAGCAGCGGAGGGGTAGCTCCACAAGAGACCCAGTACTTC. Translating it yields CASSGGVAPQETQYF. Full variable domain (missing parts from reference TRBV2 and TRBJ2-5): EPEVTQTPSHQVTQMGQEVILRCVPISNHLYFYWYRQILGQKVEFLVSFYNNEISEKSEIFDDQFSVERPDGSNFTLKIRSTKLEDSAMYFCASSGGVAPQETQYFGPGTRLLVL.

The chain is built from TRBV5-1 and TRBJ1-3, with TRBD1 as a possible D gene (5 bases). CDR1 and CDR2 (germline): SGHRS, YFSETQ. V shed 4 bases and J shed 0 bases, with 17 bases lying between them. This CDR3 has 17 residues. CDR3 in amino acids: CASSITTGTVSGNTIYF. In nucleotides, the CDR3 is TGCGCCAGCAGCATTACTACCGGGACTGTCTCTGGAAACACCATATATTTT.

This chain links TRBV11-2 with TRBJ2-7, with D perhaps TRBD1 (5 bases). The CDR3 is 12 residues long. CDR1 and CDR2 from the germline V gene are SGHAT and FQNNGV. V gave up 2 bases and J gave up 3 bases, with 5 bases separating them. The CDR3 sequence is CASSLQGYEQYV. The CDR3 DNA reads TGTGCCAGCAGCTTACAGGGCTACGAGCAGTACGTC.

This chain connects TRBV29-1 to TRBJ1-3, with D unclear. CDR3 length: 14 amino acids. Germline CDR1 reads SQVTM; CDR2 reads ANQGSEA. Trimming pared 0 bases from V and 0 bases from J, leaving 6 bases between. The CDR3 bases are TGCAGCGTTGAAGACAGCTTCTCTGGAAACACCATATATTTT. This encodes CSVEDSFSGNTIYF.

V gene TRBV6-1 combines with J gene TRBJ1-2; D might be TRBD1 (6 bases). Germline V gene data show CDR1 as MNHNS and CDR2 as SASEGT. V lost 4 bases to trimming and J lost 3 bases, with 15 bases between them. This CDR3 is built from 15 residues. This CDR3 is CASSGMDSRYYGYTF. CDR3 nucleotide sequence: TGTGCCAGCAGTGGGATGGACAGTAGGTACTATGGCTACACCTTC.

The rearrangement uses TRBV6-1 and TRBJ2-5; 8 nucleotides match TRBD1. Germline loops: CDR1 MNHNS, CDR2 SASEGT. The CDR3 covers 13 residues. J lost 13 bases, V lost 7 bases, and 14 bases had no gene match. The CDR3 DNA reads TGTGCCAGCACCCAGGACAGGGCCCAAACGCTGTACTTC. It translates to CASTQDRAQTLYF.

This clone appeared a single time. The chain joins TRBV6-5 to TRBJ2-4; D perhaps matches TRBD1 (5 bases). CDR3 size: 15 residues. The V end lost 2 bases, the J end lost 9 bases, and 17 bases lay between the germline ends. Germline loops: CDR1 MNHEY, CDR2 SVGAGI. CDR3 sequence (DNA): TGTGCCAGCAGTTACACCCAAACAGGATACGGCATTCAGTACTTC. Amino acids: CASSYTQTGYGIQYF.

J is TRBJ2-5 and V is TRBV25-1, with a tentative D call TRBD2 (6 bases). The CDR3 has 15 amino acids. Looked up from germline, CDR1 is MGHDK and CDR2 is SYGVNS. V was trimmed by 1 base and J by 6 bases, leaving 15 bases between them. The CDR3 reads CASSEFKGGVQTQYF. CDR3 DNA sequence: TGTGCCAGCAGTGAATTTAAGGGCGGGGTACAGACCCAGTACTTC.

The chain recombines TRBV25-1 with TRBJ1-1; 7 bases are a match to TRBD1. The trim removed 7 bases at V and 5 bases at J, leaving 4 bases unmatched. Germline loops: CDR1 MGHDK, CDR2 SYGVNS. CDR3 size: 12 residues. This CDR3 reads CASTTGETEAFF. Here the CDR3 DNA reads TGTGCCAGCACTACAGGGGAAACTGAAGCTTTCTTT.

The genes are TRBV6-1 and TRBJ2-7; 8 bases are a match to TRBD2. This CDR3 is 17 amino acids long. Germline lookup yields CDR1 MNHNS and CDR2 SASEGT. Trimming took 1 base from V and 2 from J; bases not matched to a gene: 10. The CDR3 coding sequence is TGTGCCAGCAGTGAAGAATGGGCGGGAGGACCGACCTACGAGCAGTACTTC. Translated: CASSEEWAGGPTYEQYF.

This clone was picked up a small number of times. This chain uses TRBV5-1 with TRBJ2-5; weak D call: TRBD2 (6 bases). Trimming shortened V by 2 bases and J by 4 bases, and 18 bases separated the two germline ends. This CDR3 is built from 16 residues. Germline assignment: CDR1 SGHRS and CDR2 YFSETQ. CDR3 residues: CASSLMGGQGAETQYF. DNA of the CDR3: TGCGCCAGCAGCTTAATGGGGGGTCAAGGAGCAGAGACCCAGTACTTC.

The chain recombines TRBV6-5 with TRBJ2-3; D not resolved. The germline V gene encodes CDR1 MNHEY and CDR2 SVGAGI. Trimming pared 6 bases from V and 3 bases from J, leaving 16 bases between. The CDR3 extends over 15 amino acids. The CDR3 sequence is CASSRANPWTDTQYF. CDR3 nucleotides: TGTGCCAGCAGCCGGGCCAATCCTTGGACAGATACGCAGTATTTT.

The CDR3, as DNA: TGTGCCATCAGTCAACAGGGGGAAGCTGGAAACACCATATATTTT. Residues: CAISQQGEAGNTIYF. V gene TRBV10-3 combines with J gene TRBJ1-3, with 8 bases aligning to TRBD1. CDR3 length: 15 residues. The junction had 5 bases not matched to a gene; V was cut back by 5 bases and J by 2 bases. Germline CDR1 is ENHRY and CDR2 is SYGVKD.

The chain links TRBV5-1 to TRBJ1-4; TRBD1 agrees at 7 bases. This CDR3 spans 14 amino acids. V lost 3 bases to trimming and J lost 4 bases; unmatched junction nucleotides: 3. Germline CDR1 reads SGHRS; CDR2 reads YFSETQ. Written as DNA, the CDR3 is TGCGCCAGCAGCTCCGGGACAGATAATGAAAAACTGTTTTTT. Its translation is CASSSGTDNEKLFF. The whole variable domain, filled in from reference TRBV5-1 and TRBJ1-4, reads KAGVTQTPRYLIKTRGQQVTLSCSPISGHRSVSWYQQTPGQGLQFLFEYFSETQRNKGNFPGRFSGRQFSNSRSEMNVSTLELGDSALYLCASSSGTDNEKLFFGSGTQLSVL.

The chain is built from TRBV27 and TRBJ2-7; D is unclear. The CDR3 covers 11 residues. CDR1 and CDR2 (germline): MNHEY, SMNVEV (reference sequence). Trimming took off 5 bases at V and 0 bases at J, with 2 bases between the two ends. CDR3 residues: CASSPSYEQYV. CDR3 DNA: TGTGCCAGCAGTCCCTCCTACGAGCAGTACGTC.

The J gene is TRBJ2-5, the V gene TRBV4-1; D is ambiguous. The CDR3 has 14 amino acids. V was shortened by 0 bases and J by 2 bases, with 7 bases between the two germline ends. Germline assignment: CDR1 MGHRA and CDR2 YSYEKL. The CDR3 protein is CASSQDWYQETQYF. The CDR3 DNA reads TGCGCCAGCAGCCAAGATTGGTATCAAGAGACCCAGTACTTC.

The DNA of the CDR3 is TGTGCCAGTACCACAGGGATCACTGAAGCTTTCTTT. Encoded protein: CASTTGITEAFF. The chain carries TRBV19 and TRBJ1-1, with D possibly TRBD1 on 6 matching bases. Trimming took 7 bases from V and 4 from J, leaving 10 bases between them. This CDR3 has 12 residues. The V gene's germline CDR1 is LNHDA and CDR2 SQIVND (reference sequence).

This chain uses TRBV6-1 with TRBJ2-7; D assignment may be TRBD1 or TRBD2 (5 bases each). The CDR3 totals 18 residues. V lost 6 bases, J lost 2 bases, and 26 bases lay in between. In germline, CDR1 is MNHNS, CDR2 SASEGT. In DNA, the CDR3 is TGTGCCAGCAGCGAATGGGGACCGGAGGTACAGAAAGCCTACGAGCAGTACGTC. Its translation: CASSEWGPEVQKAYEQYV.

V gene TRBV6-5 combines with J gene TRBJ1-6; D remains unclear. CDR1 MNHEY and CDR2 SVGAGI come from the germline V gene. The CDR3 totals 12 residues. V gave up 4 bases and J gave up 9 bases, with 7 bases separating them. Here the CDR3 reads CASSSSGSPLHF. The CDR3 bases are TGTGCCAGCAGTTCTTCCGGTTCACCCCTCCACTTT.

V gene TRBV5-1 combines with J gene TRBJ2-1; the match to TRBD2 covers 12 bases. The germline V gene has CDR1 SGHRS and CDR2 YFSETQ. After removal of 0 bases from V and 8 bases from J, the junction contained 6 bases not matched to a gene. CDR3 length equals 16 residues. The CDR3 DNA follows: TGCGCCAGCAGCTTGGCCCCGACTAGCGGGAGTGATGAGCAGTTCTTC. Translated, it gives CASSLAPTSGSDEQFF.

The chain has TRBV21-1 and TRBJ2-7; the table names TRBD1, a call not compared with the DNA. TRBV21-1 is flagged as a pseudogene. The CDR3 has 15 residues. CDR3 nucleotide sequence: TGTGCCAGCAGCAAAGTCAGGGGACAGACCTACGAGCAGTACTTC. Amino acids: CASSKVRGQTYEQYF.